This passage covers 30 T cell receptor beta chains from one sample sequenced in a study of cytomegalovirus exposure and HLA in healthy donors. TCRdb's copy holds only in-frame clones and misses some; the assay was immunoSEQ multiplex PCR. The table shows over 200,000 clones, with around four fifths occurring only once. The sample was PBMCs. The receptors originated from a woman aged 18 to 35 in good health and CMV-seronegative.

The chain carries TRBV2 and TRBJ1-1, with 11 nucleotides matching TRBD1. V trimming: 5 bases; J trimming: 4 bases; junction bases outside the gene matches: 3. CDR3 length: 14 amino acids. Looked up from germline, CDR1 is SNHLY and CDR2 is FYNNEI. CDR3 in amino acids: CASSRDRGVTEAFF. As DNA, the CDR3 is TGTGCCAGCAGTAGGGACAGGGGGGTCACTGAAGCTTTCTTT.

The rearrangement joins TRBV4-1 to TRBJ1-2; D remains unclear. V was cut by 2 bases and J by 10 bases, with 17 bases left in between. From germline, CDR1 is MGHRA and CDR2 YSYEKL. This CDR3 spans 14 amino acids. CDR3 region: CASSQMTPPRFYTF. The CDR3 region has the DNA TGCGCCAGCAGCCAAATGACACCTCCTCGTTTCTACACCTTC.

CDR3 in DNA: TGTGCCAGCACCCCCAAGCGGACGGTTAGCTCCTACAATGAGCAGTTCTTC. It encodes CASTPKRTVSSYNEQFF. This chain connects TRBV18 to TRBJ2-1, with a weak D call TRBD2 (5 bases). The V and J ends lost 8 bases and 0 bases respectively, with 20 bases between them. CDR1 and CDR2 from the germline V gene are KGHSH and LQKENI. The CDR3 contains 17 residues.

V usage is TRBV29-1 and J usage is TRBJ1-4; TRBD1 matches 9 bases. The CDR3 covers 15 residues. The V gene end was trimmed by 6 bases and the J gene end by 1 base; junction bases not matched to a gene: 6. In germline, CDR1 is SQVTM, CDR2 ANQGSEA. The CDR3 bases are TGCAGCGTCATGCACAGGGGGCGAACTAATGAAAAACTGTTTTTT. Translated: CSVMHRGRTNEKLFF.

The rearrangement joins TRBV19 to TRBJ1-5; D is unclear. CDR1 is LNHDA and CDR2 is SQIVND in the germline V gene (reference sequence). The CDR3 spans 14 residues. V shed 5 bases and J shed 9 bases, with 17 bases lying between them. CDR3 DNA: TGTGCCAGTAGTCCGTCGACCGTCCGGGGGCCCCAGCATTTT. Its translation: CASSPSTVRGPQHF.

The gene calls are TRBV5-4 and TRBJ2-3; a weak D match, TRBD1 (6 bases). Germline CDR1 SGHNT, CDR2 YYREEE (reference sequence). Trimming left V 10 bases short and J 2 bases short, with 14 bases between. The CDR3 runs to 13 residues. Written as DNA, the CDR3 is TGTGCCGTACAAGGGACACCCACAGATACGCAGTATTTT. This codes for CAVQGTPTDTQYF.

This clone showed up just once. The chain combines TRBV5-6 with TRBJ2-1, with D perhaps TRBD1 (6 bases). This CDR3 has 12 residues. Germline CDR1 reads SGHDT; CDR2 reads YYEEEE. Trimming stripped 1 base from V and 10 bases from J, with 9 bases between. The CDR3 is CASSLTGQEQFF. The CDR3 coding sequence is TGTGCCAGCAGCTTGACCGGACAGGAGCAGTTCTTC.

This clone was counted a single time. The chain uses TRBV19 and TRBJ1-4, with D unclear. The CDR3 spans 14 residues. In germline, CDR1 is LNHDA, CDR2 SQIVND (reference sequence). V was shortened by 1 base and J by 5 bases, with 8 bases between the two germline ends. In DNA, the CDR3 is TGTGCCAGTAGTATAGTGGACGGGAATGAAAAACTGTTTTTT. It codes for CASSIVDGNEKLFF. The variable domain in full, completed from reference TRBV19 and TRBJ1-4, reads DGGITQSPKYLFRKEGQNVTLSCEQNLNHDAMYWYRQDPGQGLRLIYYSQIVNDFQKGDIAEGYSVSREKKESFPLTVTSAQKNPTAFYLCASSIVDGNEKLFFGSGTQLSVL.

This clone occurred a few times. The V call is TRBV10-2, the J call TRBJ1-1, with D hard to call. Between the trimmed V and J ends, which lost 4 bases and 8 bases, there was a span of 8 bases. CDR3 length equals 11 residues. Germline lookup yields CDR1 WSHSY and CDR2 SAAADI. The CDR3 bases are TGCGCCAGCAGTGGGGGTACAGAAGCTTTCTTT. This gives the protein CASSGGTEAFF.

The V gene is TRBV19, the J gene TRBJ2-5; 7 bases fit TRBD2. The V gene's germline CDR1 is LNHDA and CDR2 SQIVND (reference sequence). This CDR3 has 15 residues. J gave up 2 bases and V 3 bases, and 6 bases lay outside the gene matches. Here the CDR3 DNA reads TGTGCCAGTAGTATGCGCGGGGGTGTTCAAGAGACCCAGTACTTC. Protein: CASSMRGGVQETQYF.

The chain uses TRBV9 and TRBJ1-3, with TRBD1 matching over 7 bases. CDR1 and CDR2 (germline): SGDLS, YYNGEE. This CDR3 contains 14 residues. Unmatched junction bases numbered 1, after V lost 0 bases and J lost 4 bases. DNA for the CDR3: TGTGCCAGCAGCGTAGGACAGGGAGGAAACACCATATATTTT. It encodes CASSVGQGGNTIYF.

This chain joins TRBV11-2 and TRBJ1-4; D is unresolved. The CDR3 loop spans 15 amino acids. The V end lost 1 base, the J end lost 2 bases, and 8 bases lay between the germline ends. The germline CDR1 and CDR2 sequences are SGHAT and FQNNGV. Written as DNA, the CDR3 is TGTGCCAGCAGCTTAGGTCAGGTGACTAATGAAAAACTGTTTTTT. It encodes CASSLGQVTNEKLFF.

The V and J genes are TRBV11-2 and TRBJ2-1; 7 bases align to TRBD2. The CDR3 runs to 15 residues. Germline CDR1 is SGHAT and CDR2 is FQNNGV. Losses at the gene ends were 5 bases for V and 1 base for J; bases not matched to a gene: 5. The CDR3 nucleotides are TGTGCCAGCAGCCCCAAAGCGGGATCCTACAATGAGCAGTTCTTC. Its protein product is CASSPKAGSYNEQFF.

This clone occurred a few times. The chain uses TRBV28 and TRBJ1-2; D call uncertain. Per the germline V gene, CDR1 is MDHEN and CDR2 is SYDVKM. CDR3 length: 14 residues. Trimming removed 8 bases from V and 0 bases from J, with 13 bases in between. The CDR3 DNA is TGTGCCAGCTCTGAGGTTAACTCTAACTATGGCTACACCTTC. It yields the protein CASSEVNSNYGYTF.

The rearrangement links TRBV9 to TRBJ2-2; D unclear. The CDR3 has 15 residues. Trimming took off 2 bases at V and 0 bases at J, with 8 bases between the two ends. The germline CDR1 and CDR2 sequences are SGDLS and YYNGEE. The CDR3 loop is CASSVGQPNTGELFF. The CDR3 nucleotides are TGTGCCAGCAGCGTGGGCCAGCCGAACACCGGGGAGCTGTTTTTT. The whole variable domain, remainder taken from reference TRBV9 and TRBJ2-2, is DSGVTQTPKHLITATGQRVTLRCSPRSGDLSVYWYQQSLDQGLQFLIQYYNGEERAKGNILERFSAQQFPDLHSELNLSSLELGDSALYFCASSVGQPNTGELFFGEGSRLTVL.

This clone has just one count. The CDR3 bases are TGTGCCAGCAGTACGGGACTCGAGAGCACAGATACGCAGTATTTT. Translated, it gives CASSTGLESTDTQYF. The chain employs TRBV6-4 and TRBJ2-3, with TRBD2 as a possible D gene (6 bases). CDR3 length: 15 residues. The germline CDR1 and CDR2 sequences are MRHNA and SNTAGT. V gave up 5 bases and J gave up 0 bases, with 12 bases separating them.

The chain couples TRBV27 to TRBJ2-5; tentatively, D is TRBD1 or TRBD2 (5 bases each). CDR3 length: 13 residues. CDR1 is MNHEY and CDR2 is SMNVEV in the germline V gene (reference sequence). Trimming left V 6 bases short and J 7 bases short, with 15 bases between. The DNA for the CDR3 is TGTGCCAGCAGCGGGACGGAGCTCGGGACCCAGTACTTC. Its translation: CASSGTELGTQYF.

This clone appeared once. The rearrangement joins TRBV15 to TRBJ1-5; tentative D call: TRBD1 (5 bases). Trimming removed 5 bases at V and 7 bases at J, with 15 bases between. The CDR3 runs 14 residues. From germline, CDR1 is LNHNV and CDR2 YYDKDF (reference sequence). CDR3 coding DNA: TGTGCCACCAGCGGGGGTTTGGGAGGGCAGCCCCAGCATTTT. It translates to CATSGGLGGQPQHF. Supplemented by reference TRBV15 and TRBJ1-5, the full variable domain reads DAMVIQNPRYQVTQFGKPVTLSCSQTLNHNVMYWYQQKSSQAPKLLFHYYDKDFNNEADTPDNFQSRRPNTSFCFLDIRSPGLGDTAMYLCATSGGLGGQPQHFGDGTRLSIL.

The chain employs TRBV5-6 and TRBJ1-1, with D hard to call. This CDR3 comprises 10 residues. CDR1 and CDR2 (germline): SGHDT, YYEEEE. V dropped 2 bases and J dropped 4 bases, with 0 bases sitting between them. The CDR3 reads CASSFTEAFF. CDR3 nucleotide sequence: TGTGCCAGCAGCTTCACTGAAGCTTTCTTT.

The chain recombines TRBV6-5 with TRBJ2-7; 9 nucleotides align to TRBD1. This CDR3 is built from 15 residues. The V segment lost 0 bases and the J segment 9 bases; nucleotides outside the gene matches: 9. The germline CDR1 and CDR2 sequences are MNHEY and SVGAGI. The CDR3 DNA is TGTGCCAGCAGTTACTCCGGGACAGGGAATAAGGCGCAGTACTTC. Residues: CASSYSGTGNKAQYF.

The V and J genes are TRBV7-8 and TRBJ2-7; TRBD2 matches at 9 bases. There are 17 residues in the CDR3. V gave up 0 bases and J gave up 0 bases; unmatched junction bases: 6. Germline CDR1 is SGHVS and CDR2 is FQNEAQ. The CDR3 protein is CASSLAGSSGGSYEQYF. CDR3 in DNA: TGTGCCAGCAGCTTAGCGGGTAGTAGCGGGGGCTCCTACGAGCAGTACTTC.

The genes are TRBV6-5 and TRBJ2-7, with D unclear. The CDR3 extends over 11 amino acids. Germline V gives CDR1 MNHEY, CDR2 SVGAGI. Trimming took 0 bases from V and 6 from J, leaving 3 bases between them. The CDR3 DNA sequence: TGTGCCAGCAGTTACTCGCGCGAGCAGTACTTC. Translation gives CASSYSREQYF.

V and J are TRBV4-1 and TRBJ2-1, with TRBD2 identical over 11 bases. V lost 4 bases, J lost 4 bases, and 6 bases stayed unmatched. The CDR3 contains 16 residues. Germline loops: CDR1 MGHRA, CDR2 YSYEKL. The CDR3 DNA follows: TGCGCCAGCAGCCGGTCGGGACTAGCGGATTACAATGAGCAGTTCTTC. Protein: CASSRSGLADYNEQFF.

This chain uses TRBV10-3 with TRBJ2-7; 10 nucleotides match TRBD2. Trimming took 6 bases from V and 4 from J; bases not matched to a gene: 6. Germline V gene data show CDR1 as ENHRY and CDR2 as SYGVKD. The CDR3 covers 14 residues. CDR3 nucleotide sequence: TGTGCCATCAGGACGAGCGGGAGGGATTACGAGCAGTACTTC. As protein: CAIRTSGRDYEQYF.

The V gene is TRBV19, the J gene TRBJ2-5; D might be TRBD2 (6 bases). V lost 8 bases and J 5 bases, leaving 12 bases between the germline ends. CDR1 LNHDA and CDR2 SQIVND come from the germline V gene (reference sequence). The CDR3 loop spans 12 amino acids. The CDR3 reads CASRGTVETQYF. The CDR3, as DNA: TGTGCCAGTCGGGGGACTGTTGAGACCCAGTACTTC.

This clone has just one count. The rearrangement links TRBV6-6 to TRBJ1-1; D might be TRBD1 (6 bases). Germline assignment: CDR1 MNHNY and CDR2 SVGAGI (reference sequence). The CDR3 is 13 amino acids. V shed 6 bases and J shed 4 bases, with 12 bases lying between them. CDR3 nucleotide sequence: TGTGCCAGCAGCCCACAGGGTAGCACTGAAGCTTTCTTT. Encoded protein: CASSPQGSTEAFF.

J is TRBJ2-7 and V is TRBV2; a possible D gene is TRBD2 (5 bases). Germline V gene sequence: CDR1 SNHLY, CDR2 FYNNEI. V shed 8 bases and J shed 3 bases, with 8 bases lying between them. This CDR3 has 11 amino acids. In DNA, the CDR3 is TGTGCCAGCTCAGAGGGCTACGAGCAGTACTTC. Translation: CASSEGYEQYF.

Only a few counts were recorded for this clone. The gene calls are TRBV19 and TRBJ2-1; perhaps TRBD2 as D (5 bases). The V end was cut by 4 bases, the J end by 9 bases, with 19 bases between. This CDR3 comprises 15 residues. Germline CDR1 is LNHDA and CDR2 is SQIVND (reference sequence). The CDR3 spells CASSRGSGSTSEQFF. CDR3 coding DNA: TGTGCCAGTAGTAGAGGGAGCGGCTCAACCAGTGAGCAGTTCTTC.

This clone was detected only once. The CDR3 spells CASSFRGHEKLFF. The CDR3 bases are TGTGCCAGCAGCTTCCGGGGGCACGAAAAACTGTTTTTT. The rearrangement joins TRBV7-8 to TRBJ1-4; D perhaps matches TRBD1 (6 bases). The CDR3 is 13 amino acids. Germline CDR1 and CDR2: SGHVS and FQNEAQ. V shed 3 bases and J shed 8 bases, with 10 bases lying between them.

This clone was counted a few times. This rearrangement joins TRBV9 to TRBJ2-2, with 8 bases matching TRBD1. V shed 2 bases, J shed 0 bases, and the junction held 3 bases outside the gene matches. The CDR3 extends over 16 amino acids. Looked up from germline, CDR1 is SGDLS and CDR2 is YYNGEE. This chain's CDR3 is CASSVTGGPNTGELFF. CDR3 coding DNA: TGTGCCAGCAGCGTTACAGGGGGGCCGAACACCGGGGAGCTGTTTTTT.